This entry features one T cell receptor (beta chain) sequence. What it binds is not known. This sample was included in a study of OX40 agonist ivuxolimab in advanced cancers. On the study more broadly: Past anti-PD-1, anti-PD-L1 or anti-CTLA-4 therapy was accepted, and 40% to 50% had received some.

TCRdb's table, derived via immunoSEQ multiplex PCR, lists solely in-frame clones and lacks some. Found here are about 21,000 clones, 85% to 90% of them singletons; the top ten hold about 10%. Study-level findings and limits: CD4+ and CD8+ T cells in blood underwent clonal expansion by week 6 at 0.1 to 3.0 mg/kg. The antigen specificity of the peripheral T cells (those that were expanded) was not determined. Averaging showed that CD8+ T cells had more expanded clones than CD4+ did.

This clonotype was obtained from an adult with an advanced solid tumor such as melanoma, head and neck, liver or kidney cancer. Sequenced material: CD4+ or CD8+ T cells sorted from blood, taken in a trial of the OX40 agonist ivuxolimab.

The CDR3, as DNA: TGTGCCAGCAGGAGGGCAGGGGCTGGCTACACCTTC. It is translated as CASRRAGAGYTF. The genes are TRBV27 and TRBJ1-2, with D perhaps TRBD1 (6 bases). The V gene lost 6 bases and the J gene lost 7 bases, with 12 bases spanning the gap. The CDR3 spans 12 residues. Germline CDR1 reads MNHEY; CDR2 reads SMNVEV (reference sequence).